The T cell receptor (beta chain) under discussion was sequenced for a study of blood T cell repertoires in COVID-19. Germline loops: CDR1 MDHEN, CDR2 SYDVKM. CDR3 size: 14 residues. Trimming left V 7 bases short and J 2 bases short, with 11 bases between. Generated by immunoSEQ multiplex PCR, the TCRdb table keeps only in-frame clones and is missing some. The data contain about 130,000 clones, about 80% of them singletons. The receptor was isolated from a human donor in a cohort sampled during active COVID-19. The sequencing input was peripheral blood. This chain joins TRBV28 and TRBJ2-2; D gene unclear. Written as DNA, the CDR3 is TGTGCCAGCAACTTCTTTTCTAACACCGGGGAGCTGTTTTTT. Its protein product is CASNFFSNTGELFF.